These T cell receptor beta chains were read from a single sample in a study of a mutant IDH1 vaccine in newly diagnosed glioma. These TCRs are of unknown antigen specificity. Using immunoSEQ multiplex PCR, the repertoire was profiled, and TCRdb retains in-frame clones only, with some absent. The top ten hold roughly 5.5% of the sample, which has 30,000 to 45,000 clones, approximately 80% seen once. Sequenced material: PBMCs, taken from a glioma patient whose treatment included an IDH1 peptide vaccine. The origin of the receptors is a middle-aged man with glioma. Each CDR3 is given with its conserved first and last residue. The D gene is left open where the match is weak. Clone size appears in some rows only: once, few, many, or a class for an expanded clone.

d_gene,j_gene,abundance,v_gene,CDR3nt,CDR3aa
.,TRBJ1-1,.,TRBV5-1,TGCGCCAGCAGCCAACAGGGCGTGAACACTGAAGCTTTCTTT,CASSQQGVNTEAFF
.,TRBJ1-2,.,TRBV30,TGTGCCTGGGTGGAACAGGGATCCTATGGCTACACCTTC,CAWVEQGSYGYTF
.,TRBJ1-2,once,TRBV27,TGTGCCAGCAGTTTTGCCCTGGGAGGGTCATATGGCTACACCTTC,CASSFALGGSYGYTF
.,TRBJ1-1,.,TRBV29-1,TGCAGCGTTCCATCCAGAGGAGGCACTGAAGCTTTCTTT,CSVPSRGGTEAFF
TRBD1,TRBJ1-2,.,TRBV4-1,TGCGCCAGCAGCCCCCGCGACAGGGGGCGCGAGGGCTACACCTTC,CASSPRDRGREGYTF
TRBD1,TRBJ2-7,.,TRBV6-1,TGTGCCAGCAGTGCAACACAGGGGGCGAACCACGAGCAGTACTTC,CASSATQGANHEQYF
.,TRBJ1-5,.,TRBV7-2,TGTGCCAGCAGCGGACAGATCGGCAATCAGCCCCAGCATTTT,CASSGQIGNQPQHF
TRBD2,TRBJ2-2,.,TRBV27,TGTGCCAGCAGTCCCTTTAGCGGGGGGGCACACGGGGAGCTGTTTTTT,CASSPFSGGAHGELFF
.,TRBJ1-5,.,TRBV4-2,TGTGCCAGCAGCCCCGGACCCAGTAGCAATCAGCCCCAGCATTTT,CASSPGPSSNQPQHF
TRBD2,TRBJ2-3,.,TRBV7-2,TGTGCCAGCAGCCCCTATCCCGGGGGGACCACAGATACGCAGTATTTT,CASSPYPGGTTDTQYF